This is a list of T cell receptor beta chains from one sample in a study of T cell responses to AZD1222 COVID-19 vaccine. TCRdb's table, derived via immunoSEQ multiplex PCR, lists solely in-frame clones and lacks some. The table includes 150,000 to 200,000 clones, approximately 90% detected once. The sequencing used peripheral blood, collected on day 0 of AZD1222 vaccination. These receptors originate from an adult in good health. Each CDR3 is given with its conserved first and last residue. A D gene is named only where the DNA matches it firmly. Clone size, where shown, is once, few, many, or a class for clones that have expanded.

NA	TRBJ2-7	TRBV19	NA	CASSIQGGYEQYF	TGTGCCAGTAGTATCCAGGGGGGCTACGAGCAGTACTTC
NA	TRBJ1-2	TRBV7-2	TRBD1	CASSPRVGALTGTGGYTF	TGTGCCAGCAGCCCGCGAGTGGGGGCCCTGACAGGGACGGGGGGCTACACCTTC
NA	TRBJ2-7	TRBV15	NA	CATSRDRTVSYEQYF	TGTGCCACCAGCAGAGATCGGACGGTCTCCTACGAGCAGTACTTC
NA	TRBJ2-3	TRBV9	NA	CASSVESKPTDTQYF	TGTGCCAGCAGCGTAGAGTCCAAACCCACAGATACGCAGTATTTT
NA	TRBJ2-3	TRBV24-1	NA	CATTEGCLLAFTDTQYF	TGTGCCACCACCGAAGGGTGTTTATTAGCTTTCACAGATACGCAGTATTTT
NA	TRBJ2-3	TRBV6-5	NA	CASRLWESTDTQYF	TGTGCCAGCAGATTGTGGGAGAGCACAGATACGCAGTATTTT
once	TRBJ2-1	TRBV18	TRBD2	CASFPASGGRGNEQFF	TGTGCCAGCTTCCCGGCTAGCGGGGGGCGGGGCAATGAGCAGTTCTTC
NA	TRBJ2-5	TRBV20-1	NA	CSASDRRTWVETQYF	TGCAGTGCTAGTGATAGGCGGACCTGGGTTGAGACCCAGTACTTC
NA	TRBJ2-7	TRBV5-6	TRBD1	CASSFSAAGTGVYEQYF	TGTGCCAGCAGCTTTAGTGCGGCCGGGACAGGGGTCTACGAGCAGTACTTC
once	TRBJ2-1	TRBV7-2	TRBD2	CAITLAGTSYNEQFF	TGTGCCATAACTCTAGCGGGGACCTCCTACAATGAGCAGTTCTTC
NA	TRBJ2-5	TRBV5-5	NA	CASSLGLAELNRETQYF	TGTGCCAGCAGCTTGGGGTTGGCAGAGCTAAATCGAGAGACCCAGTACTTC
NA	TRBJ2-5	TRBV18	TRBD1	CASSPGQVGTQYF	TGTGCCAGCTCACCCGGACAGGTCGGGACCCAGTACTTC
NA	TRBJ1-1	TRBV24-1	NA	CATRGTLNTEAFF	TGTGCCACCAGAGGGACATTGAACACTGAAGCTTTCTTT
NA	TRBJ2-7	TRBV6-1	NA	CASSEARTLYEQYF	TGTGCCAGCAGTGAAGCTAGGACACTCTACGAGCAGTACTTC
NA	TRBJ1-1	TRBV7-6	NA	CASSLGSGVNTEAFF	TGTGCCAGCAGCTTAGGGTCAGGGGTGAACACTGAAGCTTTCTTT
NA	TRBJ1-1	TRBV10-3	NA	CAISDPLSEAFF	TGTGCCATCAGTGACCCGTTGAGTGAAGCTTTCTTT
NA	TRBJ2-1	TRBV18	TRBD2	CASSPRGGHSYNEQFF	TGTGCCAGCTCACCTCGCGGGGGGCACTCCTACAATGAGCAGTTCTTC
NA	TRBJ2-7	TRBV2	TRBD1	CASSTGTVGYEQYF	TGTGCCAGCAGCACCGGGACAGTAGGCTACGAGCAGTACTTC
NA	TRBJ2-7	TRBV19	NA	CASSGGADSYEQYF	TGTGCCAGTAGTGGGGGGGCTGACTCCTACGAGCAGTACTTC
NA	TRBJ1-5	TRBV5-5	TRBD1	CASSFQTGAGQPQHF	TGTGCCAGCAGCTTTCAGACAGGGGCAGGTCAGCCCCAGCATTTT
NA	TRBJ1-6	TRBV30	TRBD1	CAWLTGRNSPLHF	TGTGCCTGGTTGACAGGGAGAAATTCACCCCTCCACTTT
NA	TRBJ2-7	TRBV12-3/TRBV12-4	NA	CASSNDTLKEQYF	TGTGCCAGCAGTAACGACACCTTAAAGGAGCAGTACTTC
NA	TRBJ2-5	TRBV6-5	TRBD1	CASSYAQGAGETQYF	TGTGCCAGCAGTTACGCTCAGGGGGCGGGGGAGACCCAGTACTTC
NA	TRBJ2-5	TRBV29-1	NA	CSALQDQETQYF	TGCAGCGCCCTGCAGGACCAAGAGACCCAGTACTTC
NA	TRBJ2-3	TRBV18	NA	CASSPSITDTQYF	TGTGCCAGCTCACCAAGCATCACAGATACGCAGTATTTT
NA	TRBJ2-3	TRBV24-1	NA	CATRDGADTQYF	TGTGCCACCAGGGACGGGGCAGATACGCAGTATTTT
NA	TRBJ1-1	TRBV6-5	NA	CATPDLMNTEAFF	TGTGCCACCCCCGACCTCATGAACACTGAAGCTTTCTTT
NA	TRBJ2-7	TRBV10-2	NA	CASSGLPYEQYF	TGCGCCAGCAGTGGACTTCCCTACGAGCAGTACTTC
NA	TRBJ2-5	TRBV23-1	TRBD2	CASSQSGREETQYF	TGCGCCAGCAGTCAATCTGGGAGGGAAGAGACCCAGTACTTC
NA	TRBJ1-6	TRBV12-3/TRBV12-4	TRBD1	CASAQGADSPLHF	TGTGCCAGCGCACAGGGGGCGGATTCACCCCTCCACTTT
NA	TRBJ2-7	TRBV7-8	NA	CASSLLGGAGSPYEQYF	TGTGCCAGCAGCTTACTAGGGGGGGCAGGGTCCCCCTACGAGCAGTACTTC
NA	TRBJ1-5	TRBV6-2/TRBV6-3	NA	CASSYGPYREKGNQPQHF	TGTGCCAGCAGTTACGGCCCCTACAGGGAGAAAGGGAATCAGCCCCAGCATTTT
NA	TRBJ2-3	TRBV19	NA	CASSMEDVSTDTQYF	TGTGCCAGTAGTATGGAGGACGTTAGCACAGATACGCAGTATTTT
NA	TRBJ1-1	TRBV29-1	NA	CSVRQNTEAFF	TGCAGCGTCCGACAGAACACTGAAGCTTTCTTT
NA	TRBJ1-2	TRBV19	TRBD1	CASRQQGANYGYTF	TGTGCCAGTAGGCAGCAGGGGGCCAACTATGGCTACACCTTC
NA	TRBJ2-7	TRBV21-1	NA	CASSNRPRGVGEQYF	TGTGCCAGCAGCAACCGCCCCCGGGGGGTTGGCGAGCAGTACTTC
NA	TRBJ1-6	TRBV7-6	NA	CASSLGGGSPLHF	TGTGCCAGCAGCTTAGGGGGAGGTTCACCCCTCCACTTT
once	TRBJ1-1	TRBV2	NA	CASSEWGAEAFF	TGTGCCAGCAGTGAGTGGGGTGCTGAAGCTTTCTTT
NA	TRBJ1-1	TRBV7-9	NA	CASSPDGRNTEAFF	TGTGCCAGCAGCCCGGACGGTAGGAACACTGAAGCTTTCTTT
few	TRBJ2-5	TRBV12-5	NA	CASGTSRQILQETQYF	TGTGCTAGTGGTACCTCTCGGCAGATACTACAAGAGACCCAGTACTTC
NA	TRBJ2-3	TRBV5-1	NA	CASSLASVGGPTDTQYF	TGCGCCAGCAGCTTGGCCTCGGTCGGGGGCCCCACAGATACGCAGTATTTT
NA	TRBJ1-2	TRBV19	TRBD1	CATMGQGAPTNYGYTF	TGTGCCACCATGGGACAGGGGGCGCCCACGAACTATGGCTACACCTTC
NA	TRBJ1-6	TRBV6-5	NA	CATGVGDYNSPLHF	TGTGCCACCGGCGTCGGGGACTATAATTCACCCCTCCACTTT
NA	TRBJ2-7	TRBV9	NA	CASSVDWQASSYEQYF	TGTGCCAGCAGCGTAGATTGGCAGGCTAGCTCCTACGAGCAGTACTTC
NA	TRBJ1-4	TRBV2	TRBD1	CASSAGQPHEKLFF	TGTGCCAGCAGTGCGGGACAGCCTCATGAAAAACTGTTTTTT
NA	TRBJ1-5	TRBV12-5	TRBD1	CASGGDRLLYSNQPQHF	TGTGCTAGTGGTGGGGACAGGCTACTTTATAGCAATCAGCCCCAGCATTTT
NA	TRBJ2-5	TRBV5-4	TRBD1	CASSLAWTGGQETQYF	TGTGCCAGCAGCTTGGCCTGGACAGGGGGTCAAGAGACCCAGTACTTC
NA	TRBJ2-1	TRBV11-2	NA	CASSKSRDGYNEQFF	TGTGCCAGCAGCAAAAGCAGGGATGGGTACAATGAGCAGTTCTTC
NA	TRBJ2-3	TRBV27	NA	CASSPRTHTDTQYF	TGTGCCAGCAGTCCAAGGACCCACACAGATACGCAGTATTTT
NA	TRBJ1-1	TRBV3-1/TRBV3-2	NA	CASSQREGAFF	TGTGCCAGCAGCCAAAGGGAAGGGGCTTTCTTT
NA	TRBJ2-7	TRBV4-3	TRBD1	CASSPAIGGNEQYF	TGCGCCAGCAGCCCAGCAATAGGGGGCAACGAGCAGTACTTC
NA	TRBJ2-2	TRBV7-2	NA	CASSLGGRLNTGELFF	TGTGCCAGCAGCTTAGGAGGTAGACTGAACACCGGGGAGCTGTTTTTT
NA	TRBJ1-4	TRBV11-2	NA	CASSPREGTNEKLFF	TGTGCCAGCAGCCCCCGAGAGGGGACTAATGAAAAACTGTTTTTT
once	TRBJ1-5	TRBV6-2/TRBV6-3	TRBD1	CASSLTGGGQPQHF	TGTGCCAGCAGTTTGACAGGGGGCGGTCAGCCCCAGCATTTT
NA	TRBJ1-4	TRBV29-1	TRBD1	CSVRDSLNEKLFF	TGCAGCGTTCGGGACAGCCTAAATGAAAAACTGTTTTTT